These T cell receptor beta chains were read from a single sample in a study of blood T cell repertoires in COVID-19. Some clones are missing from TCRdb's copy, which holds only in-frame ones; the method was immunoSEQ multiplex PCR. The profile shows tens of thousands of clones, 89% of them singletons. The sequenced material came from peripheral blood. The receptors originated from a human donor in a cohort sampled during active COVID-19. CDR3s include the opening cysteine and the closing phenylalanine or tryptophan. The D gene is left open where the match is weak. For some rows the clone size is stated as once, few or many, or as a class when expanded; others skip it.

d_gene,v_gene,j_gene,abundance,CDR3nt,CDR3aa
TRBD2,TRBV2,TRBJ2-7,.,TGTGCCATTTCTAGCGGGGGAACCTACGAGCAGTACTTC,CAISSGGTYEQYF
TRBD1,TRBV5-5,TRBJ1-4,.,TGTGCCAGCAGGCCGACAGGGGATAGTGAAAAACTGTTTTTT,CASRPTGDSEKLFF
TRBD1,TRBV6-6,TRBJ2-6,.,TGTGCCAGCAGTACCACAGGGGGGTTTGGCAACGTCCTGACTTTC,CASSTTGGFGNVLTF
.,TRBV27,TRBJ1-1,few,TGTGCCAGCATCGGCGGGCTTTATCAAGGTGAAGCTTTCTTT,CASIGGLYQGEAFF
.,TRBV28,TRBJ1-5,.,TGTGCCTCCGAGGCAGTGGCGGAGTATCAGCCCCAGCATTTT,CASEAVAEYQPQHF
TRBD2,TRBV7-2,TRBJ2-7,few,TGTGCCAGCAGCGTCATGATAGCGGGAGGCCACGAGCAGTACTTC,CASSVMIAGGHEQYF
.,TRBV18,TRBJ2-5,once,TGTGCCAGCTCACCAGATCGGCAAGAGACCCAGTACTTC,CASSPDRQETQYF
.,TRBV18,TRBJ1-6,.,TGTGCCAGCTCACCACCCGGGTCACCCCTCCACTTT,CASSPPGSPLHF
.,TRBV15,TRBJ2-1,.,TGTGCCACCAGCAGAGATTTCCGAGGGTGGTCCTACAATGAGCAGTTCTTC,CATSRDFRGWSYNEQFF
.,TRBV10-3,TRBJ2-7,.,TGTGCCATCAGTGGATCCACATACGAGCAGTACTTC,CAISGSTYEQYF
.,TRBV11-2,TRBJ2-5,.,TGTGCCAGCAGCTTAGTGGCCAGCCAAGAGACCCAGTACTTC,CASSLVASQETQYF
.,TRBV3-1/TRBV3-2,TRBJ2-1,.,TGTGCCAGCAGCCAAGATGAAGACACCTACAATGAGCAGTTCTTC,CASSQDEDTYNEQFF
TRBD2,TRBV9,TRBJ2-2,.,TGTGCCAGCAGCGTTACCCATCCGGGACTAGCGGTCTCTGGCGGGGAGCTGTTTTTT,CASSVTHPGLAVSGGELFF
TRBD1,TRBV6-5,TRBJ1-1,.,TGCGCTATTGACAGGGGGCTTACTGAAGCTTTCTTT,CAIDRGLTEAFF
.,TRBV6-5,TRBJ1-2,.,TGTGCCAGCAGTTCCCTCGGGGGGCGGGGTGGCTACACCTTC,CASSSLGGRGGYTF
.,TRBV19,TRBJ1-3,.,TGTGCCAGTAGTAAGGGACTCAAATTGAGCTCTGGAAACACCATATATTTT,CASSKGLKLSSGNTIYF
.,TRBV5-5,TRBJ2-7,.,TGTGCCAGCAGCTGGAGGGGGACAGTCATCTCCTACGAGCAGTACTTC,CASSWRGTVISYEQYF
TRBD1,TRBV15,TRBJ2-1,.,TGTGCCACCAGCAGTAGGGACAGTAAGTACAATGAGCAGTTCTTC,CATSSRDSKYNEQFF
.,TRBV7-9,TRBJ1-1,.,TGTGCCAGCAGCCGAGGGCAGCTGAACACTGAAGCTTTCTTT,CASSRGQLNTEAFF
TRBD1,TRBV6-1,TRBJ1-6,.,TGTGCCAGCAGTGAAAGGGGACAGGGTAATAATTCACCCCTCCACTTT,CASSERGQGNNSPLHF
TRBD2,TRBV29-1,TRBJ2-3,.,TGCAGCGTTGCTCTAGCGGGACCCACAGATACGCAGTATTTT,CSVALAGPTDTQYF
TRBD1,TRBV5-5,TRBJ1-5,.,TGTGCCAGCAGCTTAGGACAGGCCCCCGCAAGTCAGCCCCAGCATTTT,CASSLGQAPASQPQHF
TRBD2,TRBV9,TRBJ2-1,.,TGTGCCAGCAGCGTAGGCGGGGGGCTGGGCAATGAGCAGTTCTTC,CASSVGGGLGNEQFF
TRBD1,TRBV4-1,TRBJ1-5,.,TGCGCCAGCAGCCAGCCGGGACAGGGAGATCAGCCCCAGCATTTT,CASSQPGQGDQPQHF
.,TRBV28,TRBJ1-5,.,TGTGCCAGCACCCCTGGGAGGGCAGGTCAGCCCCAGCATTTT,CASTPGRAGQPQHF
.,TRBV21-1,TRBJ1-3,.,TGTGCCAGCAGCAACCCTGGGGGGAACGGGTCTGGAAACACCATATATTTT,CASSNPGGNGSGNTIYF
.,TRBV12-5,TRBJ2-1,.,TGTGCTAGTGGTGCGTCACTAGCTAATGAGCAGTTCTTC,CASGASLANEQFF
.,TRBV28,TRBJ1-1,.,TGTGCCAGCAGTTTATGGGGGCAGGGGCAAGCTTTCTTT,CASSLWGQGQAFF